This TCR beta chain stems from a study of shared clonotypes between healthy human individuals. Overall study: Researchers assigned three CD4 naive, three CD4 memory, two CD8 naive and one CD8 memory plate to each donor.

Study-level points and caveats: Memory subsets had estimated richness that was generally smaller than that of naive subsets.

Here immunoSEQ multiplex PCR was the method, and the copy in TCRdb shows in-frame clones only, minus some. The sample records about 1.5 million clones, approximately 97% being singletons. There were no recent acute infections or vaccinations among the donors, who were healthy HIV-negative adults. The CD4+ fraction was divided into a CD45RA+ naive subset and a CD45RA-negative memory subset. Of note for this clone: Its antigen is still unknown.

Trimming took 5 bases from V and 4 from J; bases not matched to a gene: 12. The germline CDR1 and CDR2 sequences are MNHEY and SMNVEV (reference sequence). This CDR3 is built from 19 residues. Sequencing was performed on naive CD4+ T cells sorted from blood. The subset was: CD45RA+ positively selected. The chain combines TRBV27 with TRBJ2-6; 12 bases are shared with TRBD2. The TCR comes from a man between 25 and 39 years old in good health. DNA for the CDR3: TGTGCCAGCAGTCCAGGACTAGCGGGACGCAATTCAGGGGCCAACGTCCTGACTTTC. Its protein product is CASSPGLAGRNSGANVLTF.